What follows describes a single T cell receptor (beta chain). Its matching antigen is unknown. Healthy Caucasian individuals from Russia aged about 6 to 90 served as donors. It was with a sample-barcoded 5' primer and a J-beta primer mix that a second PCR of roughly 7 to 12 cycles was run. TCRdb ran MiXCR on the 5' RACE reads and lists one entry per CDR3 protein. The sample yields hundreds of thousands of distinct CDR3 sequences, approximately 29% seen once. This sample is drawn from a study of blood T cells in healthy people across ages. The overall study: Every two T cells gave about one barcoded beta molecule via template switching.

This CDR3 region has 14 residues. V was clipped by 3 bases and J by 3 bases, with 9 bases between them. Germline V lookup: CDR1 MDHEN, CDR2 SYDVKM. General study results and limits: Per million T cells, the diversity of TCR beta decreased roughly linearly as age advanced.

This chain joins TRBV28 and TRBJ1-5; D possibly corresponds to TRBD1 (6 bases). This TCR came from a woman of 80 years or more in good health. The sample taken for sequencing was blood. This CDR3 is CASSFTGNNQPQHF. CDR3 DNA sequence: TGTGCCAGCAGTTTCACAGGGAACAATCAGCCCCAGCATTTT.